This T cell receptor (beta chain) appears in the sequencing data of a study of identical twins. A single record per CDR3 protein comes from TCRdb applying MiXCR to the 5' RACE reads. The profile covers some 1,600,000 distinct CDR3 sequences, with around a third appearing a single time and less than 0.35% taken by the ten largest. The material sequenced was cord blood. The sequence was collected from a newborn girl in good health.

The CDR3 reads CASSKRGEGSMEKLFF. DNA for the CDR3: TGTGCCAGCAGCAAAAGGGGGGAGGGAAGCATGGAAAAACTGTTTTTT. V gene TRBV21-1 combines with J gene TRBJ1-4. TRBV21-1 is a pseudogene. The CDR3 has 16 amino acids.